The T cell receptor beta chain described here comes from a study of shared clonotypes between healthy human individuals. Study details: Serving as donors were a couple of women and a few men, whose ages spanned 18 to 49.

CDR1 and CDR2 (germline): LGHNA, YSLEER. The CDR3 extends over 13 amino acids. Trimming stripped 4 bases from V and 3 bases from J, with 10 bases between. The donors, all of them Caucasian adults, lived in Nashville, Tennessee. The method was immunoSEQ multiplex PCR; TCRdb's version includes in-frame clones alone and lacks a portion of them. The table records 550,000 to 600,000 clones, around 77% of them present only once. Worth noting for this clone: The antigen is unknown.

Findings of the study overall: Only a few donors were included, so the genetic and exposure-history diversity represented was limited. Sequencing depth was predicted to influence how clonotypes are shared among donors.

The V and J genes are TRBV4-3 and TRBJ2-7; D not resolved. Material: PBMCs. The TCR sequence derives from a woman aged 40 to 50 in good health. Some clones in this sample may be carry-over from other donors' samples. The CDR3 region is CASSRGADYEQYF. The CDR3 DNA sequence: TGCGCCAGCAGCCGAGGCGCAGACTACGAGCAGTACTTC.